One sample yielded the 4 T cell receptor beta chains listed below, sequenced in a study of T cells in Graves' hyperthyroidism and ophthalmopathy. It was RNA transcripts that yielded the amplified TCR beta CDR3 regions. HTBI primers were used for first-round RT-PCR of the TCR CDR3. TCRdb reprocessed the multiplex PCR reads via MiXCR and lists one record per CDR3 protein. The sample consists of approximately 330,000 distinct CDR3 sequences, about an eighth of them appearing once. Sequenced input: blood. The source is a woman in her thirties or forties with Graves' ophthalmopathy.

This clonotype was counted a few times. This chain connects TRBV6-5 to TRBJ2-2; no clear D. The CDR3 runs 13 residues. CDR1 and CDR2 (germline): MNHEY, SVGAGI. Trimming removed 0 bases from V and 7 bases from J, with 6 bases in between. The CDR3 spells CASSYSIFGELFF. The CDR3 DNA sequence: TGTGCCAGCAGTTACTCGATTTTCGGGGAGCTGTTTTTT.

This clonotype was picked up many times. The chain has TRBV14 and TRBJ2-5; no clear D. CDR3 length equals 15 residues. The ends were cut back, 6 bases at V and 2 bases at J, with 16 bases in the middle. Per germline, CDR1 SGHDN and CDR2 FVKESK. CDR3 amino acids: CASRRTASSQETQYF. CDR3 in DNA: TGTGCCAGCAGAAGGACGGCCAGTTCACAAGAGACCCAGTACTTC.

V is TRBV7-9 and J is TRBJ1-2; D uncertain. The V end was cut by 5 bases, the J end by 8 bases, with 15 bases between. CDR1 is SEHNR, CDR2 FQNEAQ, per germline (reference sequence). The CDR3 runs 13 residues. The CDR3 reads CASSPGPTGGYTF. DNA of the CDR3: TGTGCCAGCAGCCCGGGCCCCACGGGGGGCTACACCTTC.

The rearrangement uses TRBV11-3 and TRBJ2-3; D gene uncertain. CDR1 and CDR2 (germline): SGHNT, YENEEA. The CDR3 contains 14 residues. V lost 2 bases to trimming and J lost 6 bases, with 12 bases between them. CDR3 in amino acids: CASSLLGDGDTQYF. The CDR3 DNA reads as TGTGCCAGCAGCTTACTAGGAGACGGGGATACGCAGTATTTT.